Listed below are T cell receptor beta chains from one sample, sequenced in a study of OX40 agonist ivuxolimab in advanced cancers. The assay was immunoSEQ multiplex PCR, and TCRdb's table has in-frame clones only and misses some. The sample lists some 73,000 clones; about nine tenths were seen once. The sample in question was CD4+ or CD8+ T cells sorted from blood, obtained in a trial of the OX40 agonist ivuxolimab. These receptors all stem from an adult with an advanced solid tumor such as melanoma, head and neck, liver or kidney cancer. The CDR3 runs from the conserved cysteine through the conserved F or W. D genes are given only for firm matches. Expanded clones get a size class; other rows say once, few or many, or leave the size out.

V gene	J gene	D gene	clone size	CDR3 DNA	CDR3 protein
TRBV27	TRBJ2-3	-	-	TGTGCCAGCAGTTTAATGCAGGGGACAGATACGCAGTATTTT	CASSLMQGTDTQYF
TRBV28	TRBJ2-6	TRBD1	-	TGTGCCAGCAGTTTAGGACCGGGACAGGGTGATCCGTCTGGGGCCAACGTCCTGACTTTC	CASSLGPGQGDPSGANVLTF
TRBV5-6	TRBJ2-2	TRBD1	-	TGTGCCAGCAGCTTGGGTGGACAGGGGGTCACCGGGGAGCTGTTTTTT	CASSLGGQGVTGELFF
TRBV7-6	TRBJ2-7	-	-	TGTGCCAGCAGCTTAGCGTTGGCGGGGCCCTACGAGCAGTACTTC	CASSLALAGPYEQYF
TRBV6-6	TRBJ2-5	TRBD2	-	TGTGCCAGCAGTGTCGCGGGGGGCCAGGAGACCCAGTACTTC	CASSVAGGQETQYF
TRBV6-5	TRBJ1-2	-	-	TGTGCCAGCAGTCCCCCGGGGGCGGACTATGGCTACACCTTC	CASSPPGADYGYTF
TRBV4-1	TRBJ1-6	TRBD1	-	TGCGCCAGCAGCCACACTACGGACAGGGAGGGTTCACCCCTCCACTTT	CASSHTTDREGSPLHF
TRBV29-1	TRBJ2-1	-	-	TGCAGCGCATTCCCACCGACTAGTGCGGCGGGGAATGAGCAGTTCTTC	CSAFPPTSAAGNEQFF
TRBV28	TRBJ2-7	-	-	TGTGCCAGCAGTAACCCGTGGAACGAGCAGTACTTC	CASSNPWNEQYF
TRBV10-3	TRBJ2-2	TRBD2	-	TGTGCCATCGGGAACCCGACTAGCGGGGCTATGGGGGAGCTGTTTTTT	CAIGNPTSGAMGELFF
TRBV5-4	TRBJ2-1	-	-	TGTGCCAGCAGCCGGGTCACGGAGGGCAATGAGCAGTTCTTC	CASSRVTEGNEQFF
TRBV11-2	TRBJ2-7	-	-	TGTGCCAGCAGCTTAGATGTCGGGAGCACGTCCTACGAGCAGTACTTC	CASSLDVGSTSYEQYF
TRBV7-9	TRBJ2-7	-	-	TGTGCCAGCAGCTTAGTTGACCGCAACGAGCAGTACTTC	CASSLVDRNEQYF
TRBV7-3	TRBJ2-1	-	medium-sized	TGTGCCAGCAGCCCCTACGACAGCTACAATGAGCAGTTCTTC	CASSPYDSYNEQFF
TRBV19	TRBJ2-3	TRBD2	-	TGTGCCAGTAGTATAGATTGGGCTAGCGGGGAAGATACGCAGTATTTT	CASSIDWASGEDTQYF
TRBV6-1	TRBJ2-1	-	-	TGTGCCAGCAGTGAAATCTCTAGGGTCGGCAATGAGCAGTTCTTC	CASSEISRVGNEQFF
TRBV10-2	TRBJ2-4	-	-	TGCGCCAGCACCTCGGACCCTTCTCTAGCCAAAAACATTCAGTACTTC	CASTSDPSLAKNIQYF
TRBV9	TRBJ2-7	TRBD1	-	TGTGCCAGCAGCGTAAATACAGGGGTCTACGAGCAGTACTTC	CASSVNTGVYEQYF
TRBV6-4	TRBJ1-5	-	-	TGTGCCAGTCCGTGGGGGACAAGGGGCTTCGAGAATCAGCCCCAGCATTTT	CASPWGTRGFENQPQHF
TRBV9	TRBJ2-3	-	-	TGTGCCAGCAGCCCCGCCAGGGTGGATACGCAGTATTTT	CASSPARVDTQYF
TRBV7-8	TRBJ2-5	-	once	TGTGCCAGCAGCTTACCAAGCGGGGAGACCCAGTACTTC	CASSLPSGETQYF
TRBV7-8	TRBJ2-5	-	-	TGTGCCAGCAGCCAGCCCGGACCGCCAGAAGAAAAAGAGACCCAGTACTTC	CASSQPGPPEEKETQYF
TRBV27	TRBJ2-5	-	-	TGTGCCAGCAGCCATGGGCGGCAGCAAGAGACCCAGTACTTC	CASSHGRQQETQYF
TRBV7-6	TRBJ1-5	-	-	TGTGCCAGCAGCTTAGGTTCGACAGGTAATCAGCCCCAGCATTTT	CASSLGSTGNQPQHF
TRBV4-1	TRBJ1-5	-	-	TGCGCCAGCAGCCAAGAGGGAGGGTGGCAGCCCCAGCATTTT	CASSQEGGWQPQHF
TRBV4-1	TRBJ2-7	-	-	TGCGCCAGCAGCCAGTGGGGGGCGGGCGAGCAGTACTTC	CASSQWGAGEQYF
TRBV13	TRBJ2-3	-	-	TGTGCCAGCAGCTCTCTGGACGATACGCAGTATTTT	CASSSLDDTQYF
TRBV14	TRBJ1-1	-	-	TGTGCCAGCAGCCAAGATTACCCAGGGAACACTGAAGCTTTCTTT	CASSQDYPGNTEAFF
TRBV11-2	TRBJ2-5	-	-	TGTGCCAGCAGCACAGAAAGGGGTAGTCAAGAGACCCAGTACTTC	CASSTERGSQETQYF
TRBV12-5	TRBJ2-2	-	-	TGTGCTAGTGGTTTAGGCGGGGAGCTGTTTTTT	CASGLGGELFF
TRBV4-1	TRBJ2-7	TRBD2	-	TGCGCCAGCAGCCTAATAGCGGGACTTAGCTCCTACGAGCAGTACTTC	CASSLIAGLSSYEQYF
TRBV29-1	TRBJ2-7	-	-	TGCAGCGTTGAAGGTGCCTCCTACGAGCAGTACTTC	CSVEGASYEQYF
TRBV28	TRBJ2-4	TRBD1	-	TGTGCCAGCAGTTACAGGGGGTCAGCCAAAAACATTCAGTACTTC	CASSYRGSAKNIQYF
TRBV6-1	TRBJ2-2	TRBD2	-	TGTGCCAGCAGTGTAGATAGCGGGCTCACCGGGGAGCTGTTTTTT	CASSVDSGLTGELFF
TRBV28	TRBJ2-1	-	-	TGTGCCAGCATAACGACAGAGGACAATGAGCAGTTCTTC	CASITTEDNEQFF
TRBV27	TRBJ1-2	TRBD1	-	TGTGCCAGCCGACCTGGGCGGGGACAGGGATATGGCTACACCTTC	CASRPGRGQGYGYTF
TRBV19	TRBJ2-3	-	-	TGTGCCAGTAGCTCACAAGGGATTGGAACAGATACGCAGTATTTT	CASSSQGIGTDTQYF
TRBV2	TRBJ2-7	-	-	TGTGCCAGCAAGGAGGACCGCTACGAGCAGTACTTC	CASKEDRYEQYF
TRBV30	TRBJ1-1	-	-	TGTGCCTGGAGTACGGACCCGAACACTGAAGCTTTCTTT	CAWSTDPNTEAFF
TRBV9	TRBJ2-7	TRBD2	-	TGTGCCAGCAGCGTAGGAGCGGGGGGCCCAGCCTACGAGCAGTACTTC	CASSVGAGGPAYEQYF
TRBV7-3	TRBJ2-1	TRBD2	-	TGTGCCAGCAGCGTAGGACTAGCGGCCAACAATGAGCAGTTCTTC	CASSVGLAANNEQFF
TRBV30	TRBJ1-5	-	-	TGTGCCTGGAGTCCAGGGATCGGCGGCCATCAGCCCCAGCATTTT	CAWSPGIGGHQPQHF
TRBV27	TRBJ2-7	TRBD1	-	TGTGCCAGCAGTTTATCTGGACAGGGGGCGTACGAGCAGTACTTC	CASSLSGQGAYEQYF
TRBV4-1	TRBJ1-1	TRBD1	-	TGCGCCAGCAGCCACCACCGGACAGGGATGAACACTGAAGCTTTCTTT	CASSHHRTGMNTEAFF
TRBV13	TRBJ2-5	TRBD2	-	TGTGCCAGCAGCCAGCAGGGACTAGCGGGGGGCCAAGAGACCCAGTACTTC	CASSQQGLAGGQETQYF
TRBV6-4	TRBJ2-1	-	-	TGTGCCAGCAGTGACTCGTCCGCGGCAGGCAATGAGCAGTTCTTC	CASSDSSAAGNEQFF